These T cell receptor beta chains were read from a single sample in a study of T cells after yellow fever vaccination. One entry per CDR3 protein results from TCRdb running MiXCR on the 5' RACE reads. Among some 68,000 distinct CDR3 sequences, less than 8.5% were seen once, and the ten largest hold about 39%. The input for sequencing was CD8+ T cells sorted from PBMCs, taken around 45 days after the first yellow fever vaccination. These receptors were collected from a young man who received the YFV17D yellow fever vaccine. Each CDR3 is given with its conserved first and last residue. D genes are given only for firm matches.

D,J,V,CDR3
NA,TRBJ2-5,TRBV21-1,CASRKDSFQETQYF
TRBD1,TRBJ2-7,TRBV15,CATSSGTGPYEQYF
NA,TRBJ2-5,TRBV20-1,CSASYTFYQQETQYF
NA,TRBJ2-1,TRBV7-6,CASSLADDYNEQFF
NA,TRBJ2-5,TRBV20-1,CSAEPQETQYF
NA,TRBJ1-3,TRBV20-1,CSARDPQGNTIYF
NA,TRBJ2-5,TRBV27,CASSLSDASRETQYF
NA,TRBJ2-3,TRBV20-1,CSATRENTDTQYF
TRBD1,TRBJ2-6,TRBV12-3/TRBV12-4,CASASDRERAGANVLTF
NA,TRBJ2-1,TRBV3-1,CASSQVQVSYNEQFF
TRBD1,TRBJ2-2,TRBV29-1,CSVAGTGHTGELFF
TRBD1,TRBJ1-1,TRBV5-1,CASSFQGAVEAFF
NA,TRBJ1-4,TRBV7-9,CASSLPREGKLFF
TRBD2,TRBJ2-5,TRBV12-3/TRBV12-4,CASSYTILAGETQYF
TRBD1,TRBJ1-5,TRBV9,CASSEGQNSNQPQHF
TRBD1,TRBJ1-1,TRBV5-6,CASSLGDRAAAFF
TRBD1,TRBJ2-2,TRBV11-2,CASSSTGPGELFF
TRBD2,TRBJ2-1,TRBV12-3/TRBV12-4,CASSLGTSGGAVHEQFF
NA,TRBJ2-7,TRBV2,CASSEVSAKTGYEQYF
NA,TRBJ1-1,TRBV7-3,CASSPWGSGTEAFF
NA,TRBJ2-7,TRBV12-3/TRBV12-4,CASSQNRYEQYF
NA,TRBJ2-2,TRBV7-3,CASSSRGARELFF
TRBD2,TRBJ2-7,TRBV5-1,CASSPPGLTYEQYF
NA,TRBJ2-3,TRBV4-3,CASSHTGASTDTQYF
NA,TRBJ2-7,TRBV4-3,CASSQLLSYEQYF
NA,TRBJ1-1,TRBV6-2/TRBV6-3,CASSFFNRENEAFF
NA,TRBJ2-5,TRBV7-9,CASSVLRLTGLETQYF
NA,TRBJ2-5,TRBV10-3,CATRHINQETQYF
NA,TRBJ2-2,TRBV6-5,CASGNTGELFF
NA,TRBJ1-1,TRBV7-9,CASREGEAFF
NA,TRBJ1-5,TRBV4-2,CASSQTLGQPQHF
TRBD2,TRBJ2-1,TRBV7-3,CASSLTVRGGPQFF
NA,TRBJ2-5,TRBV28,CASSLKLVQETQYF
NA,TRBJ1-1,TRBV5-6,CASSFGGTEAFF
NA,TRBJ2-5,TRBV27,CASTPAGGSSSETQYF
NA,TRBJ2-5,TRBV4-1,CASSQDPYQETQYF
TRBD1,TRBJ2-7,TRBV20-1,CSASTGGVYEQYF
NA,TRBJ2-7,TRBV5-5,CASSLNRDSTYEQYF
TRBD2,TRBJ2-7,TRBV4-1,CASSLTPLAESTYEQYF
NA,TRBJ2-3,TRBV4-2,CASSQDRGLEDTQYF
NA,TRBJ1-2,TRBV20-1,CSAGRGGGGYTF
NA,TRBJ2-7,TRBV3-1,CASSASTGSLGDEQYF
NA,TRBJ2-4,TRBV4-2,CASSLTGQGAGDIQYF
TRBD2,TRBJ2-5,TRBV4-3,CASSQEVAGVREETQYF
TRBD1,TRBJ1-4,TRBV5-6,CASSDDRGSEKLFF
NA,TRBJ1-5,TRBV7-6,CASSPSPRDQPQHF
NA,TRBJ1-1,TRBV18,CASSPPQGKDTEAFF
TRBD1,TRBJ2-7,TRBV4-3,CASASGTGAYEQYF
TRBD1,TRBJ1-1,TRBV7-8,CASSLRDRDQMGVVTEAFF
NA,TRBJ1-3,TRBV6-5,CASSYSMAGVSGNTIYF
NA,TRBJ2-1,TRBV12-3/TRBV12-4,CASSSWTANNEQFF
NA,TRBJ2-7,TRBV23-1,CASIRWGKILPYEQYF
NA,TRBJ2-5,TRBV7-2,CASSLERDLQETQYF
NA,TRBJ2-1,TRBV20-1,CSARGQRGEAYNEQFF